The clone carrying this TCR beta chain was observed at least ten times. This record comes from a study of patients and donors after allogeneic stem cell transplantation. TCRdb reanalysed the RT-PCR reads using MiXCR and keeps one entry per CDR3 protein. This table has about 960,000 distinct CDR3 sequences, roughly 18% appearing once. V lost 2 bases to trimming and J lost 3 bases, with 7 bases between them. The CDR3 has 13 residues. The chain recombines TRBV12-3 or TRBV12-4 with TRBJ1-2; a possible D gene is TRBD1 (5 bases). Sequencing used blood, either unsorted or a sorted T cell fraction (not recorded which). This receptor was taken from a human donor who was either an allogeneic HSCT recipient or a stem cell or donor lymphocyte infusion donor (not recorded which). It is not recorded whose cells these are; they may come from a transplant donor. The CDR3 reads CASSLLRDYGYTF. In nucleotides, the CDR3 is TGTGCCAGCAGTTTACTCAGGGACTATGGCTACACCTTC.